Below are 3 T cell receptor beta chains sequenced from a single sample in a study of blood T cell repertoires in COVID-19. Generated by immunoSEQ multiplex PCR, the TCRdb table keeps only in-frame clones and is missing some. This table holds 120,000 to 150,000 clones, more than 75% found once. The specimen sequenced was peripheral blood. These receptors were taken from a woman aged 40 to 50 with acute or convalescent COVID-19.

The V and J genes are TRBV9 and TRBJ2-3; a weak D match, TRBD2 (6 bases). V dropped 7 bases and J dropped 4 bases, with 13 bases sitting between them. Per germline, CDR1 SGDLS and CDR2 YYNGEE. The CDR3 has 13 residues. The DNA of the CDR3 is TGTGCCAGCGCCGCGGAGGGCCCAGATACGCAGTATTTT. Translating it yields CASAAEGPDTQYF.

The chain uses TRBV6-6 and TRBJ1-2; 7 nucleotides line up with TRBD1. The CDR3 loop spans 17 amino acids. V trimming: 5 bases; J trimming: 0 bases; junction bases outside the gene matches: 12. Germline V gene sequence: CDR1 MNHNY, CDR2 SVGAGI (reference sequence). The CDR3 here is CASSPPRAGGSNYGYTF. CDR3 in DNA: TGTGCCAGCAGTCCCCCTCGAGCAGGGGGATCTAACTATGGCTACACCTTC.

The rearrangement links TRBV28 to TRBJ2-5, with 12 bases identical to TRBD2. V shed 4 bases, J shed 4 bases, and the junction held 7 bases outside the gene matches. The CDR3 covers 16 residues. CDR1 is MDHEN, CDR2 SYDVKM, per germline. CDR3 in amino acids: CASSSLTSGRGETQYF. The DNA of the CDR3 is TGTGCCAGCAGTTCCCTGACTAGCGGGAGAGGAGAGACCCAGTACTTC.